A selection of T cell receptor beta chains follows, all from one sample in a study of control samples from healthy donors and cancer patients. Sequencing was performed with immunoSEQ multiplex PCR; in TCRdb, only in-frame clones are kept and a portion is missing. The sample includes tens of thousands of clones, around 85% seen only once; the top ten take approximately 19%. The material sequenced was blood. These receptor sequences come from a young man in good health. Each CDR3 is given with its conserved first and last residue. D genes are given only for firm matches. Some rows have no size entry. The others give once, few or many, or a class for an expanded clone.

j_gene,abundance,d_gene,v_gene,CDR3aa,CDR3nt
TRBJ2-1,.,.,TRBV25-1,CASSTQTYNEQFF,TGTGCCAGTTCGACACAAACCTACAATGAGCAGTTCTTC
TRBJ2-7,.,TRBD2,TRBV11-2,CASSWGLSYEQYF,TGTGCCAGCAGCTGGGGACTAAGTTACGAGCAGTACTTC
TRBJ2-1,.,.,TRBV5-6,CASSWRDEQFF,TGTGCCAGCAGCTGGAGAGATGAGCAGTTCTTC
TRBJ1-3,once,.,TRBV15,CATSETTGLGNTIYF,TGTGCCACCAGCGAAACCACGGGCCTTGGAAACACCATATATTTT
TRBJ2-3,.,.,TRBV5-1,CASSLEGGSDTQYF,TGCGCCAGCAGCTTGGAGGGGGGCTCAGATACGCAGTATTTT
TRBJ1-1,.,.,TRBV21-1,CASSFHRGGNTEAFF,TGTGCCAGCAGCTTCCACAGGGGAGGGAACACTGAAGCTTTCTTT
TRBJ2-2,.,TRBD1,TRBV6-5,CASSQDRAVSGELFF,TGTGCCAGCAGCCAGGACAGGGCGGTTTCCGGGGAGCTGTTTTTT
TRBJ1-4,.,.,TRBV18,CASSRGPTEKLFF,TGTGCCAGCTCACGGGGGCCGACAGAAAAACTGTTTTTT
TRBJ2-7,.,.,TRBV20-1,CSAEGGREQYF,TGCAGTGCTGAGGGGGGGCGCGAGCAGTACTTC
TRBJ2-7,.,TRBD1,TRBV11-2,CASSLDPTGVYEQYF,TGTGCCAGCAGCTTAGATCCGACAGGGGTCTACGAGCAGTACTTC
TRBJ2-5,.,.,TRBV7-9,CASSPKETQYF,TGTGCCAGCAGCCCCAAAGAGACCCAGTACTTC
TRBJ2-2,.,.,TRBV6-5,CASMRGRTGELFF,TGTGCCAGCATGCGGGGGCGTACCGGGGAGCTGTTTTTT
TRBJ2-1,.,TRBD1,TRBV7-3,CASSFADRGGYNEQFF,TGTGCCAGCAGCTTCGCCGACAGGGGCGGATACAATGAGCAGTTCTTC
TRBJ2-7,.,TRBD1,TRBV10-3,CAISIWTGGYEQYF,TGTGCCATCAGTATATGGACAGGGGGCTACGAGCAGTACTTC
TRBJ1-2,once,.,TRBV3-1/TRBV3-2,CASSQQQVSGGYTF,TGTGCCAGCAGCCAGCAACAGGTATCAGGGGGCTACACCTTC
TRBJ1-6,many,.,TRBV7-8,CASSLSNYNSPLHF,TGTGCCAGCAGCTTATCCAACTATAATTCACCCCTCCACTTT
TRBJ2-2,.,TRBD1,TRBV6-5,CASSLTGAVTGELFF,TGTGCCAGCAGTCTGACAGGGGCGGTGACCGGGGAGCTGTTTTTT
TRBJ1-6,.,.,TRBV7-9,CASSLWRTENSPLHF,TGTGCCAGCAGCTTATGGCGTACAGAGAATTCACCCCTCCACTTT
TRBJ1-2,.,.,TRBV10-3,CAISDVGPFYGYTF,TGTGCCATCAGTGACGTCGGGCCTTTCTATGGCTACACCTTC
TRBJ2-5,.,TRBD1,TRBV19,CASSTGQEGTEETQYF,TGTGCCAGTAGTACGGGACAGGAGGGCACCGAGGAGACCCAGTACTTC
TRBJ2-7,.,TRBD1,TRBV5-8,CASSCLDRARCYEQYF,TGTGCCAGCAGCTGCCTAGACAGGGCAAGGTGCTACGAGCAGTACTTC
TRBJ1-2,.,.,TRBV6-2/TRBV6-3,CASSYAAGAQLNYGYTF,TGTGCCAGCAGTTACGCGGCAGGGGCCCAACTGAACTATGGCTACACCTTC
TRBJ1-1,.,TRBD1,TRBV9,CASSANRGGTEAFF,TGTGCCAGCAGCGCAAACAGGGGTGGCACTGAAGCTTTCTTT
TRBJ1-1,.,.,TRBV5-1,CASSAPGAGTEAFF,TGCGCCAGCAGCGCCCCGGGGGCGGGAACTGAAGCTTTCTTT
TRBJ2-1,few,TRBD2,TRBV27,CASSAIGLAGKKGYNEQFF,TGTGCCAGCAGTGCGATAGGGCTAGCGGGGAAAAAAGGGTACAATGAGCAGTTCTTC
TRBJ2-1,once,TRBD2,TRBV13,CASSSGLARNEQFF,TGTGCCAGCAGCTCGGGACTAGCCCGGAATGAGCAGTTCTTC
TRBJ1-2,.,TRBD1,TRBV7-2,CASSLARDRGYGYTF,TGTGCCAGCAGCTTAGCGCGAGACAGGGGCTATGGCTACACCTTC
TRBJ1-5,.,.,TRBV15,CATSSSGARQPQHF,TGTGCCACCAGCAGTTCAGGGGCGCGGCAGCCCCAGCATTTT
TRBJ1-2,.,.,TRBV10-3,CAIRTAFYGYTF,TGTGCCATCAGGACTGCCTTCTATGGCTACACCTTC
TRBJ2-2,.,.,TRBV6-5,CASRTGAPNTGELFF,TGTGCCAGCAGAACCGGGGCGCCGAACACCGGGGAGCTGTTTTTT
TRBJ2-3,.,.,TRBV7-9,CASSLGSVSGTDTQYF,TGTGCCAGCAGCTTAGGGTCCGTGTCTGGCACAGATACGCAGTATTTT